A selection of T cell receptor beta chains follows, all from one sample in a study of response to subunit inactivated influenza vaccine. Each CDR3 protein is one row after TCRdb ran MiXCR on the RT-PCR reads. The sample lists about 830,000 distinct CDR3 sequences; 15% to 20% were seen once. Specimen: PBMCs from blood, collected 5 days after vaccination. The receptors originated from a man aged 50-59 years who received an inactivated influenza vaccine. CDR3s include the opening cysteine and the closing phenylalanine or tryptophan. D genes are given only for firm matches. Clone size is given for some rows only: seen once, a few or many times, or a class if the clone is expanded.

>.|TRBD1|TRBV18|TRBJ2-3
CASSPGQGGPDTQYF
TGTGCCAGCTCTCCTGGACAGGGGGGTCCAGATACGCAGTATTTT
>few|.|TRBV12-3/TRBV12-4|TRBJ2-7
CASSPIRARGFYEQYF
TGTGCCAGCAGCCCCATTAGGGCCAGGGGTTTCTACGAGCAGTACTTC
>few|.|TRBV20-1|TRBJ1-6
CSAPSWGLNYNSPLHF
TGCAGTGCTCCCAGCTGGGGTCTTAACTACAATTCACCCCTCCACTTT
>few|TRBD1|TRBV6-5|TRBJ1-1
CASSYSPTGGTEAFF
TGTGCCAGCAGTTACTCGCCGACAGGGGGAACTGAAGCTTTCTTT
>few|.|TRBV24-1|TRBJ2-5
CATSRDVGTQYF
TGTGCCACCAGCCGGGACGTTGGGACCCAGTACTTC
>.|.|TRBV6-5|TRBJ2-5
CASSNPFASSTKETQYF
TGTGCCAGCAGTAACCCCTTTGCTAGCTCCACCAAAGAGACCCAGTACTTC
>few|.|TRBV7-8|TRBJ1-1
CASSLGPTLNTEAFF
TGTGCCAGCAGCTTAGGGCCGACCTTGAACACTGAAGCTTTCTTT
>few|.|TRBV6-2/TRBV6-3|TRBJ1-1
CASSSPGGSTEAFF
TGTGCCAGCAGTTCCCCGGGGGGTAGCACTGAAGCTTTCTTT
>.|.|TRBV20-1|TRBJ2-3
CSAIRSSPDTQYF
TGCAGTGCTATTAGGTCCTCACCAGATACGCAGTATTTT
>few|TRBD1|TRBV10-3|TRBJ1-1
CAISPGRTGGTEAFF
TGTGCCATCAGCCCCGGACGGACAGGGGGCACTGAAGCTTTCTTT
>.|.|TRBV12-3/TRBV12-4|TRBJ2-7
CASSLGRVIVHEQYF
TGTGCCAGCAGTTTAGGCAGGGTAATTGTTCACGAGCAGTACTTC
>few|.|TRBV15|TRBJ2-3
CATSRLGRATDTQYF
TGTGCCACCAGCCGACTCGGTAGGGCCACAGATACGCAGTATTTT
>.|.|TRBV20-1|TRBJ2-7
CSAMGSLGYEQYF
TGCAGTGCTATGGGATCCCTGGGATACGAGCAGTACTTC
>.|.|TRBV20-1|TRBJ2-5
CSARLQGNQETQYF
TGCAGTGCTAGACTCCAGGGGAACCAAGAGACCCAGTACTTC
>.|.|TRBV6-2/TRBV6-3|TRBJ2-3
CASHLNRLTDTQYF
TGTGCCAGCCACCTTAACAGGCTCACAGATACGCAGTATTTT
>.|.|TRBV27|TRBJ1-2
CASSFPVSAGYTF
TGTGCCAGCAGTTTTCCTGTGTCGGCTGGCTACACCTTC
>few|TRBD2|TRBV20-1|TRBJ2-7
CSARESGRAGYEQYF
TGCAGTGCTAGAGAGAGCGGGAGGGCCGGGTACGAGCAGTACTTC
>many|.|TRBV7-2|TRBJ2-3
CASSRRSSSPDTQYF
TGTGCCAGCAGCCGAAGGTCTAGCTCCCCAGATACGCAGTATTTT
>few|.|TRBV7-2|TRBJ2-7
CASSPKPWEPSVDEQYF
TGTGCCAGCAGCCCAAAACCTTGGGAACCAAGTGTAGACGAGCAGTACTTC
>.|TRBD1|TRBV6-1|TRBJ2-7
CASRTQGALGWYEQYF
TGTGCCAGCAGAACTCAGGGGGCCCTGGGTTGGTACGAGCAGTACTTC
>.|TRBD1|TRBV7-2|TRBJ2-7
CASSSGGTPYEQYF
TGTGCCAGCAGCTCAGGGGGCACCCCCTACGAGCAGTACTTC
>.|.|TRBV7-2|TRBJ1-6
CASSPRGGSAPLHF
TGTGCCAGCAGCCCCCGGGGGGGGTCCGCACCCCTCCACTTT
>few|TRBD2|TRBV27|TRBJ2-5
CASSLLAGGPRETQYF
TGTGCCAGCAGTTTATTAGCGGGAGGGCCGCGAGAGACCCAGTACTTC
>.|TRBD1|TRBV20-1|TRBJ2-7
CSARGPGQGYEQYF
TGCAGTGCTAGAGGTCCGGGACAGGGCTACGAGCAGTACTTC
>.|.|TRBV7-8|TRBJ2-7
CASSRAGTSLSEQYF
TGTGCCAGCAGCCGTGCCGGAACGTCTCTATCGGAGCAGTACTTC
>few|.|TRBV12-3/TRBV12-4|TRBJ1-5
CASSPQAFGMNQPQHF
TGTGCCAGCAGTCCTCAGGCCTTTGGAATGAATCAGCCCCAGCATTTT
>.|.|TRBV5-5|TRBJ1-5
CASRAEYSNQPQHF
TGTGCCAGCAGAGCTGAATATAGCAATCAGCCCCAGCATTTT
>many|.|TRBV20-1|TRBJ2-1
CSARIPPHNEQFF
TGCAGTGCTAGAATACCCCCTCACAATGAGCAGTTCTTC
>.|.|TRBV20-1|TRBJ2-3
CSAPVIRAPGTDTQYF
TGCAGTGCCCCAGTCATCCGGGCCCCCGGCACAGATACGCAGTATTTT
>.|.|TRBV7-2|TRBJ2-5
CASSTIPTGVETQYF
TGTGCCAGCAGCACCATACCCACGGGGGTGGAGACCCAGTACTTC
>.|.|TRBV5-1|TRBJ2-6
CASSLRVRSGANVLTF
TGCGCCAGCAGCTTGCGAGTCAGGTCTGGGGCCAACGTCCTGACTTTC
>.|TRBD2|TRBV6-5|TRBJ2-1
CASSSSGNSYNEQFF
TGTGCCAGCAGTTCCAGCGGGAACTCCTACAATGAGCAGTTCTTC
>.|TRBD2|TRBV27|TRBJ2-7
CASSPSSGESSYEQYF
TGTGCCAGCAGTCCTTCTAGCGGAGAGAGCTCCTACGAGCAGTACTTC
>.|TRBD1|TRBV20-1|TRBJ2-5
CSAVQLGGRAVVETQYF
TGCAGTGCCGTCCAGCTAGGGGGCAGGGCAGTGGTAGAGACCCAGTACTTC
>few|.|TRBV24-1|TRBJ2-1
CATALDSYNEQFF
TGTGCCACCGCCTTGGACAGCTACAATGAGCAGTTCTTC
>few|TRBD1|TRBV20-1|TRBJ1-2
CSAFARDRGDYGYTF
TGCAGTGCCTTCGCCCGGGACAGGGGAGACTATGGCTACACCTTC
>few|TRBD1|TRBV7-8|TRBJ2-5
CASSSRDRVEETQYF
TGTGCCAGCAGTTCCCGGGACAGGGTAGAGGAGACCCAGTACTTC
>few|TRBD1|TRBV29-1|TRBJ1-2
CSVVGQGTIGYTF
TGCAGCGTGGTTGGACAGGGAACGATTGGCTACACCTTC
>many|.|TRBV28|TRBJ2-4
CASSPPGLRGNIQYF
TGTGCCAGCAGTCCCCCAGGACTTCGGGGAAACATTCAGTACTTC
>many|.|TRBV7-2|TRBJ2-7
CASSLYPGELYEQYF
TGTGCCAGCAGCTTATACCCGGGAGAACTCTACGAGCAGTACTTC
>few|TRBD1|TRBV20-1|TRBJ2-5
CSATTKTGVETQYF
TGCAGTGCTACAACAAAAACAGGGGTGGAGACCCAGTACTTC
>.|TRBD2|TRBV9|TRBJ2-3
CASSETSGRGDTQYF
TGTGCCAGCAGCGAGACTAGCGGGAGAGGAGATACGCAGTATTTT
>.|.|TRBV20-1|TRBJ2-5
CSAISLKRPGKGTQYF
TGCAGTGCTATTTCTTTAAAACGGCCAGGCAAGGGGACCCAGTACTTC
>few|TRBD1|TRBV20-1|TRBJ1-2
CSAPGTVGYTF
TGCAGTGCCCCCGGGACAGTTGGCTACACCTTC
>few|.|TRBV7-9|TRBJ2-5
CASSLATGPKTQYF
TGTGCCAGCAGCTTAGCGACGGGGCCGAAGACCCAGTACTTC
>.|TRBD2|TRBV6-4|TRBJ2-3
CALCFRTVLAGGKADTQYF
TGTGCCCTCTGTTTTAGGACAGTGCTAGCGGGGGGAAAAGCAGATACGCAGTATTTT
>few|TRBD2|TRBV20-1|TRBJ2-5
CSARDLLAGVGEETQYF
TGCAGTGCTAGAGACCTACTAGCGGGAGTGGGTGAAGAGACCCAGTACTTC
>few|.|TRBV4-3|TRBJ1-1
CASSQKGRENTEAFF
TGCGCCAGCAGCCAAAAAGGGAGGGAGAACACTGAAGCTTTCTTT
>.|.|TRBV7-3|TRBJ2-2
CASGTRTDPPGELFF
TGTGCCAGCGGAACCCGGACGGACCCACCCGGGGAGCTGTTTTTT
>.|.|TRBV20-1|TRBJ2-1
CSEMRHRRGDNEQFF
TGCAGTGAAATGCGGCACCGGCGGGGAGACAATGAGCAGTTCTTC
>.|.|TRBV6-1|TRBJ2-7
CASTGLNYEQYF
TGTGCCAGCACGGGACTCAACTACGAGCAGTACTTC
>few|.|TRBV20-1|TRBJ2-1
CSARWNYEQFF
TGCAGTGCTCGATGGAACTATGAGCAGTTCTTC
>many|.|TRBV6-6|TRBJ2-5
CASSYGDGRTQYF
TGTGCCAGCAGTTACGGGGACGGGAGGACCCAGTACTTC
>few|.|TRBV4-1|TRBJ2-7
CASSQEGHEQYF
TGCGCCAGCAGCCAAGAGGGCCACGAGCAGTACTTC